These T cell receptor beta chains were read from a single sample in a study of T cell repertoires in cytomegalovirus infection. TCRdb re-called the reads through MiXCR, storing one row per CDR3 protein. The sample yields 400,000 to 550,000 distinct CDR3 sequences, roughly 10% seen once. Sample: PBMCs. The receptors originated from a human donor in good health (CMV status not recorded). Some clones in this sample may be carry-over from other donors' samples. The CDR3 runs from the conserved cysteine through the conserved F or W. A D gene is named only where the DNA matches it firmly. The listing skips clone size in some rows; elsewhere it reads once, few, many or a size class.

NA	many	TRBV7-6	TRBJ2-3	TGTGCCAGCAGCTTAGCGGGGGGCCGCACAGATACGCAGTATTTT	CASSLAGGRTDTQYF
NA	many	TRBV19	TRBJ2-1	TGTGCCAGTAGGGATGTCGGCCTCACCTACAATGAGCAGTTCTTC	CASRDVGLTYNEQFF
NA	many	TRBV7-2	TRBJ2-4	TGTGCCAGCAGCTTAGACAGGTCTAGGGGCATTCAGTACTTC	CASSLDRSRGIQYF
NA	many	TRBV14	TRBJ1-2	TGTGCCAGCAGCCAAGGGGATTATGGCTACACCTTC	CASSQGDYGYTF
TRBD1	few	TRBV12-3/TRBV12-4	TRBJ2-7	TGTGCCAGCAGCCAGGGACAGGGGGCCTTGGAGCAGTACTTC	CASSQGQGALEQYF
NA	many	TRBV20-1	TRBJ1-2	TGCAGTGCTAGAGATCCTGGGACAAACTATGGCTACACCTTC	CSARDPGTNYGYTF
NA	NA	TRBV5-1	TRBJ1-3	TGCGCCAGCCAAGGAGACAGGCTCTCTGGAAACACCATATATTTT	CASQGDRLSGNTIYF
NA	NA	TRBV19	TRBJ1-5	TGTGCCAGTAGTATAGCCCCCAATCAGCCCCAGCATTTT	CASSIAPNQPQHF
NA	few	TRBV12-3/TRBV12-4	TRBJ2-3	TGTGCCAGCAGCGCCTCCCTGGATACGCAGTATTTT	CASSASLDTQYF
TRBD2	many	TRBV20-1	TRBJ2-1	TGCGGGGCGACTAGCGGGAGGTCCTACAATGAGCAGTTCTTC	CGATSGRSYNEQFF
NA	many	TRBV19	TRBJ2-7	TGTGCCAGTAGTATTAGCCTAGAACGGAACGAGCAGTACTTC	CASSISLERNEQYF
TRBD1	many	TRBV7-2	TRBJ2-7	TGTGCCAGCAGCGCATTTCGGGGACAGATCTACGAGCAGTACTTC	CASSAFRGQIYEQYF
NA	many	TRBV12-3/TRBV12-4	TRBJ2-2	TGTGCCAGCAGTTTAACTGGCTCGGTCGGGGAGCTGTTTTTT	CASSLTGSVGELFF
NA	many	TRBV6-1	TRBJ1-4	TGTGCCAGCAGCTCGGGACAAAATAATGAAAAACTGTTTTTT	CASSSGQNNEKLFF
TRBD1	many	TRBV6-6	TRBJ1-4	TGTGCCAGCACTCAAGGGGGCGCTGGGGATGAAAAACTGTTTTTT	CASTQGGAGDEKLFF
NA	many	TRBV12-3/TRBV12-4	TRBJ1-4	TGTGCCAGCAGCCCCTATGCGAGGGATGAAAAACTGTTTTTT	CASSPYARDEKLFF
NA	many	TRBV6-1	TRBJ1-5	TGTGCCAGCAGTGCTAACAGGTATGGACAGCCCCAGCATTTT	CASSANRYGQPQHF
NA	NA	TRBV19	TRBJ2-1	TGTGCCAGTAGTGAGCAGTTCGGTGAGCAGTTCTTC	CASSEQFGEQFF
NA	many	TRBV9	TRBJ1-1	TGTGCCAGCAGCGAAGGGAGGCACACTGAAGCTTTCTTT	CASSEGRHTEAFF
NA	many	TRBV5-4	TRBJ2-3	TGTGCCAGCAGGCCAACAGGGATTGTTACGCAGTATTTT	CASRPTGIVTQYF
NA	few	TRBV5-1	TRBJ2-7	TGCGCCAGCAGCTCACTACGGGGGAGCTCCTACGAGCAGTACTTC	CASSSLRGSSYEQYF
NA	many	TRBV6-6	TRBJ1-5	TGTGCCAGCAGTTACACAAACAGGGCTAGCAATCAGCCCCAGCATTTT	CASSYTNRASNQPQHF
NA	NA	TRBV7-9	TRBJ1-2	TGTGCCAGCAGCTTAAACCGGGACTTAGACTATGGCTACACCTTC	CASSLNRDLDYGYTF
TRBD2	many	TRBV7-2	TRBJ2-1	TGTGCCAGCAGCTTTGACTGGGAGGGCTACAATGAGCAGTTCTTC	CASSFDWEGYNEQFF
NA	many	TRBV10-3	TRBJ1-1	TGTGCCACCTCGGACGGCGAGAACACTGAAGCTTTCTTT	CATSDGENTEAFF
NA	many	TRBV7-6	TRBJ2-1	TGTGCCAGCAGCTTTAATCCGGGGGCCTACAATGAGCAGTTCTTC	CASSFNPGAYNEQFF
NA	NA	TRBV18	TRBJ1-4	TGTGCCAGCTCACCTCGGCAGGGGAACGAAAAACTGTTTTTT	CASSPRQGNEKLFF
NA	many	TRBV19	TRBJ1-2	TGTGCCAGTAAGGACAGAACTAACTATGGCTACACCTTC	CASKDRTNYGYTF
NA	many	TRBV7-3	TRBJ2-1	TGTGCCAGCAGCTTAGGCCGACAGCGATACAATGAGCAGTTCTTC	CASSLGRQRYNEQFF
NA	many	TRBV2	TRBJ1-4	TGTGCCAGCAGTGAGGTCCTGATGTCAGCTAATGAAAAACTGTTTTTT	CASSEVLMSANEKLFF
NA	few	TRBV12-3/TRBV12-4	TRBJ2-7	TGTGCCAGCAGTTTGGAGGGACATCAGAGCTCCTACGAGCAGTACTTC	CASSLEGHQSSYEQYF
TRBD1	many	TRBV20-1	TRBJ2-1	TGCAGTGCTATCGATCATCAGGGGGACTACAATGAGCAGTTCTTC	CSAIDHQGDYNEQFF
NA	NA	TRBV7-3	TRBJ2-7	TGTGCCAGCAGCTTTGGACAGTTCAACGAGCAGCACTTC	CASSFGQFNEQHF
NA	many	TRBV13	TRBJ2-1	TGTGCCAGCAGCTTAAACGAAGGAGGCTACAATGAGCAGTTCTTC	CASSLNEGGYNEQFF
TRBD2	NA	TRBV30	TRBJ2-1	TGTGCCTGTTCGGGACTATCAGAAAATGAGCAGTTCTTC	CACSGLSENEQFF
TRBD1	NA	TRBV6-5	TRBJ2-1	TGTGCCAGCAGTCCGGACAGGGATGGGCGGAATGAGCAGTTCTTC	CASSPDRDGRNEQFF
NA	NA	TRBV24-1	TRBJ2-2	TGTGCCACCAGTGATTTTCCCCTCGGGACGCCCAGAAGCGGGGAGCTGTTTTTT	CATSDFPLGTPRSGELFF
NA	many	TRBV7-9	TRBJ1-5	TGTGCCAGCAGCCAGCAGGGGACTGACAATCAGCCCCAGCATTTT	CASSQQGTDNQPQHF
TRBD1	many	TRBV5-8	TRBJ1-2	TGTGCCAGCAGACCAAACTGGGACAGGGGGGCGGATGGCTACACCTTC	CASRPNWDRGADGYTF
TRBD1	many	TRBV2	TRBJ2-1	TGTGCCAGCAGTGAAAACCCGTACAGGGGGCGCAATAATGAGCAGTTCTTC	CASSENPYRGRNNEQFF